Listed below are T cell receptor beta chains from one sample, sequenced in a study of blood T cell repertoires in COVID-19. Only in-frame clones appear in the TCRdb table, and some are missing; sequencing was by immunoSEQ multiplex PCR. The sample includes approximately 97,000 clones, around 90% of them seen just once. Sequenced sample: peripheral blood. The receptor source for this set is a woman in her forties or fifties with COVID-19, enrolled during active disease. Each CDR3 is given with its conserved first and last residue. Fields, in order: CDR3 protein, V gene, J gene, D gene. D genes are given only for firm matches.

CAISDIGGDQPQHF	TRBV10-3	TRBJ1-5	-
CASSFGQAPTEQYF	TRBV27	TRBJ2-7	-
CASSDPSGGINEQFF	TRBV10-1	TRBJ2-1	TRBD2
CASSSRTGSYEQYF	TRBV5-5	TRBJ2-7	TRBD1
CASDRGLPSSYNEQFF	TRBV12-5	TRBJ2-1	-
CASTLHGASGVSEQFF	TRBV28	TRBJ2-1	TRBD2
CASSLGQGGVDGYTF	TRBV7-9	TRBJ1-2	-
CASSSHRGSGNTIYF	TRBV28	TRBJ1-3	TRBD1
CASSYAESNTEAFF	TRBV6-6	TRBJ1-1	-
CASSPQRGNQPQHF	TRBV3-1/TRBV3-2	TRBJ1-5	-
CASSQDPGITYNEQFF	TRBV3-1/TRBV3-2	TRBJ2-1	-
CASSDGTGYSNQPQHF	TRBV6-1	TRBJ1-5	TRBD1
CASSIQGGFSGELFF	TRBV19	TRBJ2-2	-
CASSNRGTEAFF	TRBV2	TRBJ1-1	TRBD1
CASSVRDREEAFF	TRBV7-3	TRBJ1-1	TRBD1
CASSGTGRASYGYTF	TRBV2	TRBJ1-2	TRBD1
CAISERLAAQETQYF	TRBV10-3	TRBJ2-5	TRBD2
CASSIPGGEKLFF	TRBV6-5	TRBJ1-4	TRBD1
CASSFSGIAEAFF	TRBV7-9	TRBJ1-1	-
CASSQDRDRGKSPLHF	TRBV4-1	TRBJ1-6	TRBD1
CASSRTSGFYEQYF	TRBV2	TRBJ2-7	TRBD2
CASSPRSGEGEKLFF	TRBV18	TRBJ1-4	-
CAWTPGHTYEQYF	TRBV30	TRBJ2-7	-
CASRAGQGLYEQYF	TRBV2	TRBJ2-7	TRBD1
CASNSGTRAEAFF	TRBV6-5	TRBJ1-1	-
CASSPSSQGNYGYTF	TRBV4-3	TRBJ1-2	-
CASSQEGNGEKLFF	TRBV3-1/TRBV3-2	TRBJ1-4	-
CASSSERGTTYEQYF	TRBV27	TRBJ2-7	TRBD2
CASRPGLAGNNEQFF	TRBV6-2/TRBV6-3	TRBJ2-1	TRBD2
CASSLGWRANSNSPLHF	TRBV7-7	TRBJ1-6	-
CATSDEAGTQYF	TRBV24-1	TRBJ2-5	-
CASSRTMTGINYGYTF	TRBV4-1	TRBJ1-2	-
CASSQGTVNQPQHF	TRBV3-1/TRBV3-2	TRBJ1-5	-